This paragraph reports one T cell receptor beta chain. What it binds is unknown. Generated by immunoSEQ multiplex PCR, the TCRdb table keeps only in-frame clones and is missing some. The sample holds about 110,000 clones, over 85% seen once. The entry originates in a study of T cell responses to AZD1222 COVID-19 vaccine. The study, taken as a whole, reports: Repertoires were obtained only post-peak T cell response. Donors were largely white British and mainly female; clonal diversity was possibly underestimated. At baseline, just five to seven AZD1222 recipients tested seropositive.

V lost 5 bases and J lost 7; bases outside the gene matches: 7. The length of the CDR3 is 16 residues. The V gene's germline CDR1 is SGHTA and CDR2 FQGNSA. This chain connects TRBV7-2 to TRBJ2-1; 14 bases match TRBD2. The source material was peripheral blood, sampled 28 days after the second AZD1222 dose. The receptor was isolated from an adult who received the AZD1222 COVID-19 vaccine. Written as DNA, the CDR3 is TGTGCCAGCAGCCTGACTAGCGGGGGGGCCGGTAATGAGCAGTTCTTC. Protein: CASSLTSGGAGNEQFF. The variable domain in full, with the rest retrieved from reference TRBV7-2 and TRBJ2-1, is GAGVSQSPSNKVTEKGKDVELRCDPISGHTALYWYRQSLGQGLEFLIYFQGNSAPDKSGLPSDRFSAERTGGSVSTLTIQRTQQEDSAVYLCASSLTSGGAGNEQFFGPGTRLTVL.